This T cell receptor beta chain was recorded in a study of response to subunit inactivated influenza vaccine (dated by TCRdb to between 2017 and 2018). Looking at the study overall: To follow how T cells responded to a trivalent subunit inactivated influenza vaccine, the researchers relied on deep quantitative profiling of the T cell receptor repertoire. What the work shows at the level of the full study, not this receptor alone: The authors proposed that each seasonal influenza vaccination may bring in only a limited number of new T cells.

Library creation used RT-PCR. Sequencing was performed on an Illumina HiSeq 2500. Through fastp at Q25 and MiXCR, TCRdb rebuilt clones from the public reads, retaining in-frame beta chains. Duplicate CDR3 protein sequences are folded into a single record with the most common DNA and genes. The sample profile shows fewer than 600,000 distinct CDR3 sequences; 6% to 9% of them were found once. The ten largest clones represent less than 15% of the sample. Regarding this clonotype: The antigen it recognizes is unknown. Base qualities are missing; no much larger clone stands one base away.

The source is a man between 50 and 75 years old who received an inactivated influenza vaccine. Donor details come from another sample of the same person, matched by shared clones. The input for sequencing was PBMCs from blood, taken around 2 years after vaccination.

The DNA reads as follows: TGTGCCAGCAGCTCGCTTGCAGGGGATAGCAATCAGCCCCAGCATTTT. It specifies CASSSLAGDSNQPQHF. The chain was built from TRBV5-5 and TRBJ1-5, and TRBD1 may be the D gene, going by 6 matching bases. The cysteine opens and the phenylalanine closes a CDR3 of 16 amino acids. Only the CDR3 part of the read is kept: 48 bases, read in frame from the first base. The germline ends are 13 bases apart after V is trimmed by 3 bases and J by 0 bases. From the germline V gene (reference sequence), CDR1 is SGHKS and CDR2 is YYEKEE.